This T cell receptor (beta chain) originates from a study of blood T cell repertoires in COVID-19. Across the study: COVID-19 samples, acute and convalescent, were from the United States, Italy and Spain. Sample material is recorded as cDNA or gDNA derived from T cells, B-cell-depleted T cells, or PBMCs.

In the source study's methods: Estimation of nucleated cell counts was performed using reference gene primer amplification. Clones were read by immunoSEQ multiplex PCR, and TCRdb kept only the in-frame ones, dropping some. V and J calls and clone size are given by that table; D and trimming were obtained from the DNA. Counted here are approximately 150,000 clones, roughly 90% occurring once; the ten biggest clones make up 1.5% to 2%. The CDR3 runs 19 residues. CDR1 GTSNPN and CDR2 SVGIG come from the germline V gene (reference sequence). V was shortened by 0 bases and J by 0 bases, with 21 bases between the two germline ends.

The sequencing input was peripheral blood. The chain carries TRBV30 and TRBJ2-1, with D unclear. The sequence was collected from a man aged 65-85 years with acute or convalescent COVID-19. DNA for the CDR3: TGTGCCTGGAGTGTACTGAATCTATTTAACGCGGCCTCCTACAATGAGCAGTTCTTC. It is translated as CAWSVLNLFNAASYNEQFF.